This T cell receptor (beta chain) was obtained from a study of blood T cell repertoires in COVID-19. About the study: COVID-19 samples from acute and convalescent phases originated in the United States, Italy and Spain. From T cells, B-cell-depleted T cells, or PBMCs came the material, which was cDNA or gDNA.

Original handling: Amplifying reference gene primers gave estimates of nucleated cell counts. Only in-frame clones appear in the TCRdb table, and some are missing; sequencing was by immunoSEQ multiplex PCR. V and J calls and clone size are given by that table; D and trimming were obtained from the DNA. The data show approximately 190,000 clones, roughly 87% seen once. V dropped 3 bases and J dropped 0 bases, with 9 bases sitting between them. This CDR3 contains 15 residues. Looked up from germline, CDR1 is SGHTA and CDR2 is FQGNSA. Seattle-derived patients entered the study during active infection and were followed longitudinally.

The TCR sequence derives from a woman aged 55-69 years with COVID-19, enrolled during active disease. The genes are TRBV7-2 and TRBJ1-5; perhaps TRBD1 as D (5 bases). The sequenced material came from peripheral blood. CDR3 in amino acids: CASSLGPSSNQPQHF. As DNA, the CDR3 is TGTGCCAGCAGCTTGGGGCCCTCTAGCAATCAGCCCCAGCATTTT.